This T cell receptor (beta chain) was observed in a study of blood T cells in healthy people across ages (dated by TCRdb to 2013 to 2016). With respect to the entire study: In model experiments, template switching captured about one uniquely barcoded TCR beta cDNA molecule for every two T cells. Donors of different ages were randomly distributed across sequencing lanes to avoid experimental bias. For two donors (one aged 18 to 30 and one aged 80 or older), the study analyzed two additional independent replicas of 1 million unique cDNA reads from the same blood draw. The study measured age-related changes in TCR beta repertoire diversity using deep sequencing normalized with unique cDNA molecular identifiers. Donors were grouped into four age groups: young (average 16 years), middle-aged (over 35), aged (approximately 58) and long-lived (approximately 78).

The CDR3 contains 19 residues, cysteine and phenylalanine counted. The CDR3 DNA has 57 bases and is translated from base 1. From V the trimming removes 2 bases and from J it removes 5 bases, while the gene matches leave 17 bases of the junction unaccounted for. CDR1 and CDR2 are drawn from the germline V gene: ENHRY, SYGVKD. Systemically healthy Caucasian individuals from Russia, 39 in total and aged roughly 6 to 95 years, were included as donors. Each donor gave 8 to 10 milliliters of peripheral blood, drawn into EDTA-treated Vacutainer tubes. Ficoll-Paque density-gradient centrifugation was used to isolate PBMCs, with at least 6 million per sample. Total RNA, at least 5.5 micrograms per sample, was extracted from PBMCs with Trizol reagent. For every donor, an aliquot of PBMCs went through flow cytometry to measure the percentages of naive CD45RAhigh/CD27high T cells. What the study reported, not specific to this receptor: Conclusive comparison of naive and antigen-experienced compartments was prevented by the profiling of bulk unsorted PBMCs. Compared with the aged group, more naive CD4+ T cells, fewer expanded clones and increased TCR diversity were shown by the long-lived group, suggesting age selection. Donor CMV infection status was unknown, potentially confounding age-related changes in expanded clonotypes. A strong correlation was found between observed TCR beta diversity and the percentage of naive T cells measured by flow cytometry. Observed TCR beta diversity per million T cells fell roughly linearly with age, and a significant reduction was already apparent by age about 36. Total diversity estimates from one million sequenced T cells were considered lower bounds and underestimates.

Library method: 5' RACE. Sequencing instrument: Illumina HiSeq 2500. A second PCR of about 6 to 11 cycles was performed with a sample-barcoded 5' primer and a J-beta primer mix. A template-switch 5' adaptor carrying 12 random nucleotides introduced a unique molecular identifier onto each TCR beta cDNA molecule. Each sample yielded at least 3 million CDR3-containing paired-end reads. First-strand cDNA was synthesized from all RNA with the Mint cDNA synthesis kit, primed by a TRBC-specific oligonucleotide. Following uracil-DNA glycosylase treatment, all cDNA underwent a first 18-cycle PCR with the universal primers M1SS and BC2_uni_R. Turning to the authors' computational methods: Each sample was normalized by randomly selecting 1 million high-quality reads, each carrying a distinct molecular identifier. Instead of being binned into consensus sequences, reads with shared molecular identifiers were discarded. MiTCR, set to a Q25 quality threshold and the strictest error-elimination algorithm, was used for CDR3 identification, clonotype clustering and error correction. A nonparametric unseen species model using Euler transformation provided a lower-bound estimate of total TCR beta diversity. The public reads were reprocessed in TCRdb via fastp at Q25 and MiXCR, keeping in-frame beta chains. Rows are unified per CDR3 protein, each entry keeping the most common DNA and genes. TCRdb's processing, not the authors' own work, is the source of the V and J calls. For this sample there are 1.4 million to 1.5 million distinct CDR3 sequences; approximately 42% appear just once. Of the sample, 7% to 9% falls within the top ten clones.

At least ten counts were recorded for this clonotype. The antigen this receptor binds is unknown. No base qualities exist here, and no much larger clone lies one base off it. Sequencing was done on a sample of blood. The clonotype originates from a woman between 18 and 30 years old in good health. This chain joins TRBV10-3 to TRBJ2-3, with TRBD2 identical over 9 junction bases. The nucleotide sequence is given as TGTGCCATCAGTGAGAGGGCCAGAACTATAGCGGGAGATGGAGATACGCAGTATTTT. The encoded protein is CAISERARTIAGDGDTQYF.